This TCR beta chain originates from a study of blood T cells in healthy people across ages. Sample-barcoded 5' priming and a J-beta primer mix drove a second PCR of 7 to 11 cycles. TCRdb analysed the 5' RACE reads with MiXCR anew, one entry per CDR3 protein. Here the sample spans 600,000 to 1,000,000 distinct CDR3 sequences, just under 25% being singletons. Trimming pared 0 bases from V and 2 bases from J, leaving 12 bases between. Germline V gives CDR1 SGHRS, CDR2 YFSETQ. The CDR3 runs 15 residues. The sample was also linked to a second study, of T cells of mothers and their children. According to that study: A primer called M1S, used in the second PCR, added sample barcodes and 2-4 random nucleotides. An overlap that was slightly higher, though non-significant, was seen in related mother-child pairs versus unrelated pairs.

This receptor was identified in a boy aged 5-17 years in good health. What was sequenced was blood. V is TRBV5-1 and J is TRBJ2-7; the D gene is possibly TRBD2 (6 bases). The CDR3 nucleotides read TGCGCCAGCAGCTTGGGGGGGGTGCCTCCCTACGAGCAGTACTTC. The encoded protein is CASSLGGVPPYEQYF.